The present entry profiles one TCR beta chain with its context. Authors' data handling: Amplified reference gene primers provided the basis for estimating nucleated cell counts. Here immunoSEQ multiplex PCR was the method, and the copy in TCRdb shows in-frame clones only, minus some. The DNA gave D and trimming, while V, J and clone size come from that table. The sample carries some 75,000 clones, about 89% recorded once. Germline CDR1 reads SGHRS; CDR2 reads YFSETQ. The CDR3 totals 17 residues. Trimming took off 4 bases at V and 4 bases at J, with 23 bases between the two ends. The sample originates from a study of blood T cell repertoires in COVID-19. Overall study: COVID-19 samples, acute and convalescent, were from the United States, Italy and Spain. T cells, B-cell-depleted T cells, or PBMCs supplied cDNA or gDNA.

The sequencing sample was made of peripheral blood. The clonotype was recovered from a man in his 60s with acute or convalescent COVID-19. The gene calls are TRBV5-1 and TRBJ2-5, with no clear D. The CDR3, as DNA: TGCGCCAGCAGCCTACAAACCCGACTGGAACGGGTAGAGACCCAGTACTTC. Its translation is CASSLQTRLERVETQYF.